This TCR beta chain was sequenced in a study of blood T cell repertoires in COVID-19. Study as a whole: Acute and convalescent COVID-19 specimens originated in the United States, Italy and Spain. PBMCs, B-cell-depleted T cells, or T cells provided the cDNA or gDNA that made up the material.

V lost 6 bases to trimming and J lost 2 bases; unmatched junction nucleotides: 10. The CDR3 contains 16 residues. Germline CDR1 reads MNHNY; CDR2 reads SVGAGI (reference sequence). Original data processing: Amplification of reference gene primers provided the estimated nucleated cell counts. TCRdb keeps only in-frame clones here, not all; method: immunoSEQ multiplex PCR. Clonal size and the V and J genes are those of that table, whereas D and trimming came from the DNA. The repertoire holds 200,000 to 250,000 clones, with 88% as singletons. The chain recombines TRBV6-6 with TRBJ1-5, with 7 bases aligning to TRBD1. The sample consisted of peripheral blood. The origin of this receptor is a woman in her sixties with acute or convalescent COVID-19. CDR3 in DNA: TGTGCCAGCAGAAGCCCGGGCAGGGGGGGCAATCAGCCCCAGCATTTT. It yields the protein CASRSPGRGGNQPQHF.